Sequencing of this T cell receptor (beta chain) was carried out in a study of shared clonotypes between healthy human individuals. Profiling relied on immunoSEQ multiplex PCR, and the TCRdb table lists in-frame clones only, not all of them. The data show more than 400,000 clones, with around four fifths seen just once and about 11% held by the top ten. J was trimmed by 5 bases and V by 3 bases; bases with no gene match: 5. This CDR3 region has 16 residues. Germline V gives CDR1 MNHEY, CDR2 SMNVEV (reference sequence). Donors were healthy HIV-negative adults without recently reported acute infections or vaccinations. All donors were Caucasian adults living in Nashville, Tennessee.

The TCR comes from a woman aged 40 to 55 in good health. Some clones in this sample may be carry-over from other donors' samples. This chain joins TRBV27 and TRBJ2-5; 14 bases fit TRBD2. Sequenced sample: PBMCs. The CDR3 nucleotides are TGTGCCAGCAGTTTGGGACTAGCGGGAGTCGGGGAGACCCAGTACTTC. This encodes CASSLGLAGVGETQYF.